Below are 22 T cell receptor beta chains sequenced from a single sample in a study of cytotoxic CD8 clonotypes in ibrutinib-treated CLL. TCRdb's copy holds only in-frame clones and misses some; the assay was immunoSEQ multiplex PCR. The sample gives 55,000 to 80,000 clones, 57% of which show up once; approximately 15% is in the top ten. Sequencing was performed on PBMCs, taken after 12 months of ibrutinib treatment. The origin of the receptors is a human donor with chronic lymphocytic leukemia.

This clone was observed a few times. The rearrangement uses TRBV9 and TRBJ2-3, with D possibly TRBD2 on 7 matching bases. The germline V gene has CDR1 SGDLS and CDR2 YYNGEE. The CDR3 consists of 17 residues. Trimming removed 0 bases at V and 2 bases at J, with 16 bases between. The CDR3 DNA is TGTGCCAGCAGCGTAGCGGCGGGGGCCCCGGCCACAGATACGCAGTATTTT. Translated, it gives CASSVAAGAPATDTQYF.

J is TRBJ1-1 and V is TRBV11-2; D remains ambiguous. V shed 0 bases and J shed 4 bases, with 6 bases lying between them. CDR1 SGHAT and CDR2 FQNNGV come from the germline V gene. This CDR3 is built from 13 residues. Here the CDR3 reads CASSLDRGTEAFF. DNA for the CDR3: TGTGCCAGCAGCTTAGATCGGGGCACTGAAGCTTTCTTT.

This clone was picked up a small number of times. The rearrangement joins TRBV19 to TRBJ2-4; no clear D gene. The V and J ends lost 6 bases and 10 bases respectively, with 22 bases between them. Germline lookup yields CDR1 LNHDA and CDR2 SQIVND (reference sequence). CDR3 length: 15 amino acids. CDR3 sequence (DNA): TGTGCCAGTAGCCGGGCGGCGTCGGGTGAGAGAATTCAGTACTTC. This encodes CASSRAASGERIQYF. The full variable domain, completed using reference TRBV19 and TRBJ2-4, is DGGITQSPKYLFRKEGQNVTLSCEQNLNHDAMYWYRQDPGQGLRLIYYSQIVNDFQKGDIAEGYSVSREKKESFPLTVTSAQKNPTAFYLCASSRAASGERIQYFGAGTRLSVL.

This clone was seen a few times. The V gene is TRBV7-6, the J gene TRBJ2-1; 10 bases line up with TRBD2. Trimming cost V 4 bases and J 6 bases; bases outside gene matches: 3. The germline V gene encodes CDR1 SGHVS and CDR2 FNYEAQ. There are 14 residues in the CDR3. The CDR3 spells CASSSRTSGNEQFF. The CDR3 nucleotides read TGTGCCAGCAGCTCCCGGACTAGCGGCAATGAGCAGTTCTTC. Together with reference TRBV7-6 and TRBJ2-1, the CDR3 gives the full variable domain: GAGVSQSPRYKVTKRGQDVALRCDPISGHVSLYWYRQALGQGPEFLTYFNYEAQQDKSGLPNDRFSAERPEGSISTLTIQRTEQRDSAMYRCASSSRTSGNEQFFGPGTRLTVL.

The chain has TRBV20-1 and TRBJ2-7; D unclear. The CDR3 is 11 amino acids. CDR1 is DFQATT, CDR2 SNEGSKA, per germline (reference sequence). The CDR3: CSLDGRYEQYF. The CDR3 region has the DNA TGCAGCCTCGACGGAAGGTACGAGCAGTACTTC.

The CDR3 sequence is CASSQDPRTSGRSTAYNEQFF. As DNA, the CDR3 is TGCGCCAGCAGCCAAGATCCGAGGACTAGCGGGAGGTCCACTGCCTACAATGAGCAGTTCTTC. The chain has TRBV4-1 and TRBJ2-1, with 14 bases identical to TRBD2. Germline assignment: CDR1 MGHRA and CDR2 YSYEKL. The CDR3 contains 21 residues. V lost 0 bases, J lost 2 bases, and 12 bases stayed unmatched.

This rearrangement joins TRBV7-9 to TRBJ1-1; D is possibly TRBD1 (6 bases). The CDR3 extends over 13 amino acids. Trimming stripped 3 bases from V and 7 bases from J, with 12 bases between. The germline V gene has CDR1 SEHNR and CDR2 FQNEAQ (reference sequence). The CDR3 nucleotides read TGTGCCAGCAGCTTCGGGGGCCCCGGTGAAGCTTTCTTT. Encoded protein: CASSFGGPGEAFF. The variable domain in full, completed from reference TRBV7-9 and TRBJ1-1, reads DTGVSQNPRHKITKRGQNVTFRCDPISEHNRLYWYRQTLGQGPEFLTYFQNEAQLEKSRLLSDRFSAERPKGSFSTLEIQRTEQGDSAMYLCASSFGGPGEAFFGQGTRLTVV.

The chain links TRBV9 to TRBJ1-2; D gene unclear. CDR1 is SGDLS, CDR2 YYNGEE, per germline. V was cut by 4 bases and J by 4 bases, with 17 bases left in between. CDR3 size: 15 residues. Written as DNA, the CDR3 is TGTGCCAGCAGCCTAATAACCCAGACTAGCTATGGCTACACCTTC. Translated: CASSLITQTSYGYTF.

This clone was observed once. The rearrangement joins TRBV7-9 to TRBJ2-7; TRBD2 aligns across 10 bases. V dropped 2 bases and J dropped 7; count of bases not matched to a gene: 8. Germline CDR1 is SEHNR and CDR2 is FQNEAQ (reference sequence). CDR3 length: 15 amino acids. The CDR3 region is CASSLSSGRDWEQYF. In DNA, the CDR3 is TGTGCCAGCAGCTTATCCAGCGGGAGGGATTGGGAGCAGTACTTC.

The chain links TRBV11-2 to TRBJ2-3; D call uncertain. The CDR3 length is 14 residues. Germline lookup yields CDR1 SGHAT and CDR2 FQNNGV. The V and J ends lost 0 bases and 3 bases respectively, with 7 bases between them. The chain's CDR3 is CASSLELVTDTQYF. The CDR3 nucleotides are TGTGCCAGCAGCTTAGAGTTGGTGACAGATACGCAGTATTTT.

The chain combines TRBV7-9 with TRBJ2-1, with a possible D match to TRBD2 (6 bases). CDR3 length equals 16 residues. V lost 4 bases, J lost 10 bases, and 23 bases lay in between. Germline CDR1 is SEHNR and CDR2 is FQNEAQ (reference sequence). The DNA for the CDR3 is TGTGCCAGCAGCTCCTCGGGGACTTCCTCCTCTCGGGAGCAGTTCTTC. It yields the protein CASSSSGTSSSREQFF.

This chain links TRBV7-9 with TRBJ2-1; possibly TRBD2 for D (6 bases). The CDR3 extends over 16 amino acids. The germline V gene has CDR1 SEHNR and CDR2 FQNEAQ (reference sequence). With 1 base removed from V and 5 bases from J, the gap between germline ends came to 15 bases. The DNA for the CDR3 is TGTGCCAGCAGCTTAGGCGGGGAAGGGGCCGACAATGAGCAGTTCTTC. Translation gives CASSLGGEGADNEQFF.

The V and J genes are TRBV14 and TRBJ1-2; D is uncertain. The CDR3 loop spans 16 amino acids. Between the trimmed V and J ends, which lost 1 base and 4 bases, there was a span of 16 bases. Germline V CDR1 and CDR2: SGHDN, FVKESK. CDR3 nucleotide sequence: TGTGCCAGCAGCCAAGGCCCCGACCCTTACCTCTATGGCTACACCTTC. As protein: CASSQGPDPYLYGYTF.

This clone was detected only once. J is TRBJ2-1 and V is TRBV7-2; D gene unclear. The ends were cut back, 9 bases at V and 4 bases at J, with 19 bases in the middle. CDR3 length: 15 residues. Germline loops: CDR1 SGHTA, CDR2 FQGNSA. The CDR3 region is CASATDNYSYNEQFF. CDR3 bases: TGTGCCAGTGCCACCGACAACTATTCTTACAATGAGCAGTTCTTC.

The chain recombines TRBV10-3 with TRBJ2-1, with D possibly being TRBD1 (6 bases). V lost 4 bases and J lost 6, with 13 bases in between. The CDR3 covers 14 residues. Germline CDR1 reads ENHRY; CDR2 reads SYGVKD. The CDR3 DNA is TGTGCCATCAGTGGGCATGGGGGCCCCAATGAGCAGTTCTTC. It specifies CAISGHGGPNEQFF.

The chain recombines TRBV15 with TRBJ2-6; tentative D call: TRBD1 (5 bases). V was trimmed by 1 base and J by 0 bases, leaving 10 bases between them. The CDR3 sequence is 17 residues long. Germline V lookup: CDR1 LNHNV, CDR2 YYDKDF (reference sequence). This chain's CDR3 is CATSRVTGSSGANVLTF. In nucleotides, the CDR3 is TGTGCCACCAGCAGAGTCACAGGCTCCTCTGGGGCCAACGTCCTGACTTTC.

The rearrangement links TRBV6-5 to TRBJ2-1; possibly TRBD2 for D (6 bases). This CDR3 has 14 residues. CDR1 is MNHEY and CDR2 is SVGAGI in the germline V gene. V was pared by 0 bases and J by 7 bases, with 10 bases between. CDR3 bases: TGTGCCAGCAGTTACTCGGGGGGAATAAATGAGCAGTTCTTC. It yields the protein CASSYSGGINEQFF.

V gene TRBV28 combines with J gene TRBJ1-5; D gene uncertain. In germline, CDR1 is MDHEN, CDR2 SYDVKM. Trimming removed 6 bases at V and 4 bases at J, with 13 bases between. The CDR3 spans 14 residues. The CDR3 loop is CASSQWTVNQPQHF. The CDR3 coding sequence is TGTGCCAGCAGCCAATGGACGGTGAATCAGCCCCAGCATTTT. The variable domain in full, with the rest retrieved from reference TRBV28 and TRBJ1-5, is DVKVTQSSRYLVKRTGEKVFLECVQDMDHENMFWYRQDPGLGLRLIYFSYDVKMKEKGDIPEGYSVSREKKERFSLILESASTNQTSMYLCASSQWTVNQPQHFGDGTRLSIL.

CDR3 nucleotide sequence: TGTGCCAGCAGCTTGGGGCTGGGTGGCGGTACGTACGTC. Its protein product is CASSLGLGGGTYV. The chain joins TRBV5-4 to TRBJ2-7; D remains ambiguous. Trimming took 0 bases from V and 12 from J, leaving 16 bases between them. The CDR3 contains 13 residues. The germline CDR1 and CDR2 sequences are SGHNT and YYREEE (reference sequence).

The chain has TRBV4-1 and TRBJ2-2; D not certain. The CDR3 has 16 residues. The germline gives CDR1 MGHRA, CDR2 YSYEKL. Trimming shortened V by 1 base and J by 5 bases, and 14 bases separated the two germline ends. The CDR3: CASSQAPQGGTGELFF. The CDR3 DNA reads TGCGCCAGCAGCCAAGCTCCCCAAGGTGGAACCGGGGAGCTGTTTTTT.

V is TRBV11-3 and J is TRBJ1-1, with 7 bases matching TRBD1. Trimming at V came to 1 base and at J to 8 bases, leaving 4 bases not matched to a gene. From germline, CDR1 is SGHNT and CDR2 YENEEA. The CDR3 extends over 13 amino acids. DNA of the CDR3: TGTGCCAGCAGCTTAGGCGACAGGGCGGAAGCTTTCTTT. It specifies CASSLGDRAEAFF. Complete variable domain (other parts from reference TRBV11-3 and TRBJ1-1): EAGVVQSPRYKIIEKKQPVAFWCNPISGHNTLYWYLQNLGQGPELLIRYENEEAVDDSQLPKDRFSAERLKGVDSTLKIQPAELGDSAVYLCASSLGDRAEAFFGQGTRLTVV.

This chain connects TRBV5-4 to TRBJ2-7; TRBD1 might be the D (6 bases). Germline values: CDR1 SGHNT, CDR2 YYREEE (reference sequence). This CDR3 spans 14 amino acids. The V and J ends lost 0 bases and 3 bases respectively, with 10 bases between them. The CDR3 reads CASSLGVRGYEQYF. CDR3 nucleotide sequence: TGTGCCAGCAGCTTGGGGGTCAGGGGCTACGAGCAGTACTTC.